This TCR beta chain was identified in a study of hypomethylating agent response in myelodysplastic syndrome. Study in general: Response meant complete response or hematologic improvement; all other patients were non-responders. Regarding the study as a whole: Responders gained more novel clonotypes; non-responders had more contracted clonotypes after treatment. The cohort was small, with only around 10 patients analyzed.

The CDR3 length is 15 residues. Germline CDR1 reads SNHLY; CDR2 reads FYNNEI. V lost 6 bases to trimming and J lost 7 bases; unmatched junction nucleotides: 6. As for this clone: No antigen is known for it.

Method: immunoSEQ multiplex PCR; TCRdb's copy keeps in-frame clones and lacks some. The sample shows some 4,100 clones, 85% to 90% of them seen only once. No T-cell subset sorting was done; bone marrow was analyzed in bulk. The J gene is TRBJ2-1, the V gene TRBV2; the match to TRBD2 covers 13 bases. Here the sequenced sample was bone marrow, taken before or after starting hypomethylating agent treatment for myelodysplastic syndrome (not recorded which). The clonotype was recovered from a human donor with myelodysplastic syndrome. CDR3 in DNA: TGTGCCAGCAGCCTTGGACTAGCGGGAGTAAATGAGCAGTTCTTC. Translation gives CASSLGLAGVNEQFF.